This is a list of T cell receptor beta chains from one sample in a study of blood T cell repertoires in COVID-19. The protocol was immunoSEQ multiplex PCR, while the TCRdb copy is restricted to in-frame clones and leaves out a portion. This sample has some 71,000 clones, with around 87% found just once. The sample consisted of peripheral blood. Receptor source: a man aged 45 to 65 with acute or convalescent COVID-19. The CDR3 runs from the conserved cysteine through the conserved F or W. D genes are given only for firm matches. Not all rows give a size; the values are once, few, many and, for expanded clones, a class.

TRBJ2-3,-,TRBD2,TRBV5-1,CASSRGGTSGTDTQYF,TGCGCCAGCAGCCGGGGTGGGACTAGCGGCACAGATACGCAGTATTTT
TRBJ2-5,-,-,TRBV7-9,CASSPPLRRETQYF,TGTGCCAGCAGCCCCCCTCTAAGGAGGGAGACCCAGTACTTC
TRBJ1-1,once,-,TRBV5-1,CASSTQSPMNTEAFF,TGCGCCAGCAGCACTCAAAGTCCGATGAACACTGAAGCTTTCTTT
TRBJ1-2,-,TRBD1,TRBV18,CASSPPQGVVGYTF,TGTGCCAGCTCACCACCACAGGGGGTAGTGGGCTACACCTTC
TRBJ1-4,-,TRBD1,TRBV10-3,CAISEGQGALEKLFF,TGTGCCATCAGTGAAGGACAGGGGGCTCTTGAAAAACTGTTTTTT
TRBJ2-3,-,TRBD1,TRBV10-3,CAMITGQEGTDTQYF,TGTGCCATGATAACGGGACAGGAGGGCACAGATACGCAGTATTTT
TRBJ1-2,-,-,TRBV27,CASSKQGGGYTF,TGTGCCAGCAGCAAACAGGGAGGGGGCTACACCTTC
TRBJ1-4,-,TRBD1,TRBV27,CASSLWTGDHEKLFF,TGTGCCAGCAGTTTATGGACAGGGGACCATGAAAAACTGTTTTTT
TRBJ2-3,once,TRBD1,TRBV11-2,CASSLQGQSTDTQYF,TGTGCCAGCAGCCTCCAGGGACAGAGCACAGATACGCAGTATTTT
TRBJ2-3,once,-,TRBV5-4,CASSSTGSVTDTQYF,TGTGCCAGCAGCTCTACCGGGAGTGTCACAGATACGCAGTATTTT
TRBJ1-1,-,TRBD1,TRBV24-1,CATSDSRQGTKTEAFF,TGTGCCACCAGTGATTCTAGACAGGGTACTAAGACTGAAGCTTTCTTT
TRBJ1-1,-,-,TRBV5-1,CASSLGKTPNTEAFF,TGCGCCAGCAGCTTGGGGAAGACACCGAACACTGAAGCTTTCTTT
TRBJ1-2,-,-,TRBV3-1/TRBV3-2,CASSQDSRSGNGYTF,TGTGCCAGCAGCCAAGATAGTCGGTCAGGTAATGGCTACACCTTC
TRBJ1-2,-,-,TRBV6-8,CASSHVQGYVPGYTF,TGTGCCAGCAGTCACGTACAGGGTTATGTTCCGGGCTACACCTTC
TRBJ2-7,-,-,TRBV6-5,CASSYRTGNYEQYF,TGTGCCAGCAGTTACCGTACAGGGAACTACGAGCAGTACTTC
TRBJ2-1,-,TRBD2,TRBV2,CASSDGLAGPNEQFF,TGTGCCAGCAGTGATGGTCTAGCGGGACCCAATGAGCAGTTCTTC
TRBJ2-7,-,TRBD2,TRBV7-2,CASSQLAGGYEQYF,TGTGCCAGCAGCCAACTAGCGGGAGGCTACGAGCAGTACTTC
TRBJ1-5,once,-,TRBV24-1,CATSDSKGVVGQPQHF,TGTGCCACCAGTGATAGTAAGGGAGTGGTTGGTCAGCCCCAGCATTTT
TRBJ2-7,-,-,TRBV4-3,CASSPTSAAYEQYF,TGCGCCAGCAGCCCAACCTCAGCGGCCTACGAGCAGTACTTC
TRBJ2-3,-,-,TRBV24-1,CATSDLGGGTDTQYF,TGTGCCACCAGTGATTTAGGGGGAGGCACAGATACGCAGTATTTT
TRBJ2-7,once,-,TRBV19,CATSTNSYEQYF,TGTGCCACCTCGACTAACTCCTACGAGCAGTACTTC
TRBJ1-2,-,-,TRBV5-6,CASSLAGAGGYTF,TGTGCCAGCAGCTTGGCAGGGGCAGGAGGCTACACCTTC
TRBJ1-1,-,TRBD1,TRBV3-1/TRBV3-2,CATTGVGTEAFF,TGTGCCACGACAGGGGTCGGGACTGAAGCTTTCTTT
TRBJ1-5,-,-,TRBV7-9,CASSLGPGQPQHF,TGTGCCAGCAGCTTAGGCCCAGGGCAGCCCCAGCATTTT
TRBJ2-7,-,TRBD2,TRBV7-9,CASSHGRPSGSYEQYF,TGTGCCAGCAGCCACGGGCGTCCTAGCGGTTCCTACGAGCAGTACTTC
TRBJ2-2,-,-,TRBV19,CASSIDWLTGELFF,TGTGCCAGTAGTATAGATTGGCTTACCGGGGAGCTGTTTTTT
TRBJ1-2,-,TRBD1,TRBV19,CASSIETGEYGYTF,TGTGCCAGTAGTATAGAGACAGGGGAGTATGGCTACACCTTC
TRBJ1-1,-,-,TRBV5-1,CASSLRTGTNTEAFF,TGCGCCAGCAGCTTGAGAACAGGAACGAACACTGAAGCTTTCTTT
TRBJ1-4,-,-,TRBV3-1/TRBV3-2,CASSARGTNEKLFF,TGTGCCAGCAGCGCCCGGGGTACTAATGAAAAACTGTTTTTT
TRBJ2-3,-,-,TRBV5-5,CASSLVTGADTQYF,TGTGCCAGCAGCTTGGTTACAGGAGCAGATACGCAGTATTTT
TRBJ2-2,once,TRBD2,TRBV9,CASSVVAGDNTGELFF,TGTGCCAGCAGCGTGGTAGCGGGAGATAACACCGGGGAGCTGTTTTTT
TRBJ1-2,once,-,TRBV3-1/TRBV3-2,CASSQFGGYTF,TGTGCCAGCAGCCAATTCGGGGGCTACACCTTC
TRBJ1-2,once,TRBD1,TRBV24-1,CATSGTQGASYGYTF,TGTGCCACCAGTGGGACACAGGGGGCGAGCTATGGCTACACCTTC
TRBJ1-2,-,-,TRBV7-9,CASSLYREQVRGYTF,TGTGCCAGCAGCCTTTACAGGGAACAGGTGCGGGGCTACACCTTC
TRBJ2-3,-,TRBD1,TRBV24-1,CATSDPTGQHTDTQYF,TGTGCCACCAGTGATCCCACGGGACAGCACACAGATACGCAGTATTTT
TRBJ1-3,once,-,TRBV5-4,CASSLGFGEADTIYF,TGTGCCAGCAGCTTGGGGTTTGGGGAGGCAGACACCATATATTTT
TRBJ1-2,-,-,TRBV19,CASSIERNDRDYTF,TGTGCCAGTAGTATTGAACGGAACGACCGGGACTATACCTTC
TRBJ2-7,once,TRBD1,TRBV6-6,CASSRGWDRDRGEQYF,TGTGCCAGCAGTCGAGGGTGGGACAGAGACCGGGGCGAGCAGTACTTC
TRBJ1-2,once,-,TRBV19,CASSIAASGESNYGYTF,TGTGCCAGTAGTATAGCAGCGTCGGGAGAGAGTAACTATGGCTACACCTTC
TRBJ1-1,once,TRBD1,TRBV10-3,CAISVDRGGNTEAFF,TGTGCCATCAGTGTGGACAGGGGAGGGAACACTGAAGCTTTCTTT
TRBJ1-1,-,TRBD1,TRBV4-3,CASSQVQGQVPEAFF,TGCGCCAGCAGCCAAGTACAGGGACAGGTCCCTGAAGCTTTCTTT
TRBJ1-3,-,-,TRBV29-1,CSVDETNTGNTIYF,TGCAGCGTTGACGAAACAAATACTGGAAACACCATATATTTT
TRBJ1-6,-,TRBD1,TRBV19,CASTKGQGYNSPLHF,TGTGCCAGCACCAAGGGACAGGGGTATAATTCACCCCTCCACTTT
TRBJ2-2,few,TRBD1,TRBV5-4,CASSQDRANTGELFF,TGTGCCAGCAGTCAGGACAGGGCTAACACCGGGGAGCTGTTTTTT
TRBJ2-7,once,TRBD2,TRBV19,CASSIEERAGASYEQYF,TGTGCCAGTAGTATAGAGGAGCGAGCGGGAGCTTCCTACGAGCAGTACTTC
TRBJ1-5,-,-,TRBV19,CASRAGLNQPQHF,TGTGCCAGCCGCGCGGGACTCAATCAGCCCCAGCATTTT
TRBJ1-1,-,TRBD1,TRBV19,CASSQQGSDPTEAFF,TGTGCCAGTAGCCAACAGGGGTCCGACCCCACTGAAGCTTTCTTT
TRBJ2-3,few,TRBD2,TRBV5-6,CASSLDSGSPDTQYF,TGTGCCAGCAGCTTGGATAGCGGGAGTCCAGATACGCAGTATTTT
TRBJ2-2,-,-,TRBV11-2,CASSLVPVANTGELFF,TGTGCCAGCAGCTTAGTACCAGTCGCGAACACCGGGGAGCTGTTTTTT
TRBJ1-5,-,-,TRBV7-2,CASSLEGKNQPQHF,TGTGCCAGCAGCTTAGAGGGGAAGAATCAGCCCCAGCATTTT
TRBJ1-2,-,-,TRBV4-2,CASSLQDYGYTF,TGTGCCAGCAGCCTACAGGACTATGGCTACACCTTC
TRBJ1-4,-,-,TRBV6-6,CASLQGTNEKLFF,TGTGCCAGCCTCCAGGGAACTAATGAAAAACTGTTTTTT
TRBJ1-1,-,-,TRBV6-5,CAGIGDLAGRTEAFF,TGTGCCGGTATAGGGGATCTGGCAGGGCGCACTGAAGCTTTCTTT
TRBJ2-7,-,TRBD1,TRBV29-1,CSVSTTGTGFHEQYF,TGCAGCGTTTCCACCACCGGGACAGGGTTCCACGAGCAGTACTTC